Shown below are 3 T cell receptor beta chains from a single sample sequenced in a study of identical twins. In TCRdb, the 5' RACE reads were re-called with MiXCR into one record per CDR3 protein. The data hold hundreds of thousands of distinct CDR3 sequences, with around 6.8% observed a single time. These data were also reused for a study on yellow fever vaccine responses in identical twins.

The sequenced sample was memory (CD45RO+) T cells sorted from blood. The receptors originated from a woman aged 18 to 35 in good health.

This clonotype was counted at least ten times. The chain has TRBV11-3 and TRBJ2-3; TRBD2 agrees at 10 bases. With 0 bases clipped from V and 0 bases from J, the junction kept 6 bases outside the gene matches. The CDR3 covers 18 residues. Germline CDR1 and CDR2: SGHNT and YENEEA. The CDR3 sequence: CASSLEVAGGGSTDTQYF. CDR3 coding DNA: TGTGCCAGCAGCTTAGAGGTAGCGGGGGGCGGAAGCACAGATACGCAGTATTTT.

The chain has TRBV10-3 and TRBJ2-3, with TRBD2 identical over 11 bases. This CDR3 contains 18 residues. With 3 bases clipped from V and 0 bases from J, the junction kept 8 bases outside the gene matches. CDR1 and CDR2 from the germline V gene are ENHRY and SYGVKD. The CDR3 DNA is TGTGCCATCAGTGACCCCCATCGGACTAGCGGGAGCACAGATACGCAGTATTTT. Its translation: CAISDPHRTSGSTDTQYF.

This clonotype was counted only a few times. This chain uses TRBV5-3 with TRBJ2-4; no clear D gene. TRBV5-3 is annotated as an ORF whose role is uncertain. V lost 7 bases and J 0 bases, leaving 11 bases between the germline ends. This CDR3 contains 14 residues. The chain's CDR3 is CARGRALAKNIQYF. For the CDR3, the DNA is TGTGCCAGAGGTCGCGCTCTAGCCAAAAACATTCAGTACTTC.